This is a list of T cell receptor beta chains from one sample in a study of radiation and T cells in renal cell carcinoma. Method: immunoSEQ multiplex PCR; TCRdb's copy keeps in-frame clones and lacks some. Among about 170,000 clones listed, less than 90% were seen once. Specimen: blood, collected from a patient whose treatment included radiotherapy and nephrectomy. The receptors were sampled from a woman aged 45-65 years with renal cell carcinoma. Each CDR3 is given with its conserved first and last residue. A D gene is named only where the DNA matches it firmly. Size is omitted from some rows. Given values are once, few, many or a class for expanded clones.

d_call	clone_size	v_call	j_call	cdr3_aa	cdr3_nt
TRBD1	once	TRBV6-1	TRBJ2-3	CASSETRGLSPYF	TGTGCCAGCAGTGAAACCAGGGGGCTATCTCCGTATTTT
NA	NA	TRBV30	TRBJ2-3	CAWSVQRTDTQYF	TGTGCCTGGAGTGTACAGCGCACAGATACGCAGTATTTT
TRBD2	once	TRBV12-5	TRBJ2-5	CASGTQRGLQETQYF	TGTGCTAGTGGGACTCAGCGGGGGCTGCAAGAGACCCAGTACTTC
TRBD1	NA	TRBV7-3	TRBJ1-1	CASSRQGAGTEAFF	TGTGCCAGCAGCCGGCAGGGGGCAGGGACTGAAGCTTTCTTT
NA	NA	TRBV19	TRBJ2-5	CASKERAFQETQYF	TGTGCCAGTAAGGAAAGGGCATTCCAAGAGACCCAGTACTTC
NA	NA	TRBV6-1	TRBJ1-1	CASSGQAGHKNTEAFF	TGTGCCAGCAGTGGGCAAGCGGGACACAAGAACACTGAAGCTTTCTTT
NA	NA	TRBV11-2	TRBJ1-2	CASSLVEEGYGYTF	TGTGCCAGCAGCTTAGTAGAGGAGGGGTATGGCTACACCTTC
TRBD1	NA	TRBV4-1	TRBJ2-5	CASSQEGQKETQYF	TGCGCCAGCAGCCAAGAGGGACAGAAAGAGACCCAGTACTTC
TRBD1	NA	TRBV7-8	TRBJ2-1	CASIWTGGFDMIYNEQFF	TGTGCCAGCATCTGGACAGGGGGATTCGATATGATCTACAATGAGCAGTTCTTC
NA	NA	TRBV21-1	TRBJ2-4	CASSDKQGEFPKNIQYF	TGTGCCAGCAGCGACAAACAGGGGGAGTTTCCCAAAAACATTCAGTACTTC
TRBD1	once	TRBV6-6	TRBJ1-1	CASSYSGQGDEAFF	TGTGCCAGCAGTTACTCAGGACAGGGAGATGAAGCTTTCTTT
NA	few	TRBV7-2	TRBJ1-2	CASSWGGADTNYGYTF	TGTGCCAGCAGCTGGGGTGGGGCAGATACCAACTATGGCTACACCTTC
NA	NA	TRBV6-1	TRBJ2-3	CASSEGGVDTQYF	TGTGCCAGCAGTGAAGGGGGAGTTGATACGCAGTATTTT
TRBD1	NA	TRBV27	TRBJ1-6	CASSRDRYSSYNSPLHF	TGTGCCAGCAGCCGGGACAGGTATAGCTCCTATAATTCACCCCTCCACTTT
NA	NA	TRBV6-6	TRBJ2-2	CASSYSVRKNTGELFF	TGTGCCAGCAGTTACTCGGTCCGGAAGAACACCGGGGAGCTGTTTTTT
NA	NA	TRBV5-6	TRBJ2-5	CASSSTTWGGLSETQYF	TGTGCCAGCAGCTCTACGACGTGGGGAGGTCTTTCGGAGACCCAGTACTTC
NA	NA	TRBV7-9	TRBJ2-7	CASSSTENNYEQYF	TGTGCCAGCAGCAGCACCGAGAACAACTACGAGCAGTACTTC
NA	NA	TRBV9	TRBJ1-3	CASSVPTASGNTIYF	TGTGCCAGCAGCGTCCCTACAGCCTCTGGAAACACCATATATTTT
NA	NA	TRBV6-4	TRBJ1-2	CASSDTLDGRYGYTF	TGTGCCAGCAGTGACACTCTGGACGGCCGCTATGGCTACACCTTC
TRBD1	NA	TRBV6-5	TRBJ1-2	CASRGTGGPYGYTF	TGTGCCAGCAGGGGGACAGGGGGGCCTTATGGCTACACCTTC
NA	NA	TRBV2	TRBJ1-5	CASRDIWGSNQPQHF	TGTGCCAGCAGGGATATTTGGGGTAGCAATCAGCCCCAGCATTTT
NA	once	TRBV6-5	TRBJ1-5	CASSLRRNQPQHF	TGTGCCAGCAGTCTCCGACGGAATCAGCCCCAGCATTTT
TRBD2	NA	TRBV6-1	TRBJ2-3	CASSERLGAGPLTDTQYF	TGTGCCAGCAGTGAAAGGCTAGGAGCGGGGCCCCTCACAGATACGCAGTATTTT
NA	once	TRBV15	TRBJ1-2	CATSRNPIYGYTF	TGTGCCACCAGCAGAAATCCCATCTATGGCTACACCTTC
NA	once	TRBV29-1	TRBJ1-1	CSVPPRGGGGTEAFF	TGCAGCGTGCCCCCCCGGGGCGGGGGGGGCACTGAAGCTTTCTTT
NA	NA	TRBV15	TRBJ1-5	CATSRDRGFSNQPQHF	TGTGCCACCAGCAGAGATAGGGGTTTTAGCAATCAGCCCCAGCATTTT
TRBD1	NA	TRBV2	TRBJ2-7	CASGQGLSSSSYEQYF	TGTGCCAGCGGACAGGGGCTCTCATCAAGCTCCTACGAGCAGTACTTC
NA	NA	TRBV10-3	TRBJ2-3	CAIRGTDTQYF	TGTGCCATCCGAGGCACAGATACGCAGTATTTT
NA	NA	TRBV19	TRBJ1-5	CASSAATRQPQHF	TGTGCCAGTAGTGCCGCTACCCGCCAGCCCCAGCATTTT
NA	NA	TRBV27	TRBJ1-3	CASSLTGGPGYTIYF	TGTGCCAGCAGTTTAACTGGAGGGCCTGGGTACACCATATATTTT
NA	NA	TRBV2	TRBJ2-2	CASSAGSQNTGELFF	TGTGCCAGCAGTGCAGGGTCCCAGAACACCGGGGAGCTGTTTTTT
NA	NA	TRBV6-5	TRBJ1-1	CASSYHLRRGHTEAFF	TGTGCCAGCAGTTACCACCTTCGGCGGGGCCACACTGAAGCTTTCTTT
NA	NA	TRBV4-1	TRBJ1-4	CASSQGLLREKLFF	TGCGCCAGCAGCCAAGGCCTCCTCCGGGAGAAACTGTTTTTT
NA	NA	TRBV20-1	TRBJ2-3	CSGASTDTQYF	TGCAGTGGCGCTAGCACAGATACGCAGTATTTT
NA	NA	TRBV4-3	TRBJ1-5	CASSQDVNQPQHF	TGCGCCAGCAGCCAAGATGTCAATCAGCCCCAGCATTTT
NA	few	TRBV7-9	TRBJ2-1	CASSTLYRGINEQFF	TGTGCCAGCAGCACCCTCTACCGTGGGATCAATGAGCAGTTCTTC
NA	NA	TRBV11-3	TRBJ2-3	CASSLDPGQDTQYF	TGTGCCAGCAGCTTAGACCCCGGACAAGATACGCAGTATTTT
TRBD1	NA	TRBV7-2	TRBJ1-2	CASSFAGGANYGYTF	TGTGCCAGCAGCTTCGCAGGGGGAGCTAACTATGGCTACACCTTC
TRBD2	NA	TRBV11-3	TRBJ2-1	CASSNLSPGLAMNEQFF	TGTGCCAGCAGCAACCTATCTCCGGGACTAGCGATGAATGAGCAGTTCTTC
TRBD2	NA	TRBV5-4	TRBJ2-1	CASSSASSGGTYNEQFF	TGTGCCAGCAGCTCTGCCTCTAGCGGGGGGACTTACAATGAGCAGTTCTTC
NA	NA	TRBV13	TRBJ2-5	CASSPRWETQYF	TGTGCCAGCAGCCCCCGGTGGGAGACCCAGTACTTC
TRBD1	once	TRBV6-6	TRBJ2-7	CASSYGQGAYEQYF	TGTGCCAGCAGTTACGGACAGGGGGCCTACGAGCAGTACTTC
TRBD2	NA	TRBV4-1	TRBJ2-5	CASSQVGLAGVPRGETQYF	TGCGCCAGCAGCCAAGTCGGACTAGCGGGGGTCCCACGAGGGGAGACCCAGTACTTC
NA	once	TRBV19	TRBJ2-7	CASSLAAGQGSYEQYF	TGTGCCAGTAGTCTCGCCGCCGGGCAGGGCTCCTACGAGCAGTACTTC
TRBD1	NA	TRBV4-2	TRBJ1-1	CASSQEVTGVTEAFF	TGTGCCAGCAGCCAAGAGGTGACAGGGGTTACTGAAGCTTTCTTT
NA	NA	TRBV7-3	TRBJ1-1	CASSSMEGTNTEAFF	TGTGCCAGCAGCTCCATGGAGGGGACGAACACTGAAGCTTTCTTT
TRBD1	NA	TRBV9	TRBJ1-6	CASSVGDRGSPLHF	TGTGCCAGCAGCGTAGGCGACAGGGGTTCACCCCTCCACTTT
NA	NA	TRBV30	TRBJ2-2	CAWTANTGELFF	TGTGCCTGGACCGCGAACACCGGGGAGCTGTTTTTT
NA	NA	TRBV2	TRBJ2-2	CASSEIAVWGELFF	TGTGCCAGCAGTGAAATCGCTGTTTGGGGGGAGCTGTTTTTT
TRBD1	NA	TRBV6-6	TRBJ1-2	CASSSGQGGYGYTF	TGTGCCAGCAGTTCGGGACAGGGTGGCTATGGCTACACCTTC
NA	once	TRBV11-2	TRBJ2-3	CASSSVADTQYF	TGTGCCAGCAGCTCCGTAGCAGATACGCAGTATTTT
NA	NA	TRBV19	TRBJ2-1	CASRELEGGYNEQFF	TGTGCCAGTAGGGAGTTGGAGGGGGGATACAATGAGCAGTTCTTC
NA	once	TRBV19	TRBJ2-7	CASSWGGSSYEQYF	TGTGCCAGTAGCTGGGGAGGTTCCTCCTACGAGCAGTACTTC
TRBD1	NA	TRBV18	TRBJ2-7	CASSPTGTAPIYEQYF	TGTGCCAGCTCTCCTACCGGGACAGCCCCTATTTACGAGCAGTACTTC
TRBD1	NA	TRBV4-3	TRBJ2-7	CASSQDSTSGTGASEQYF	TGCGCCAGCAGCCAAGACTCTACCTCCGGGACAGGGGCGTCCGAGCAGTACTTC
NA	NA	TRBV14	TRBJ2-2	CASSQELSTGELFF	TGTGCCAGCAGCCAAGAACTGTCCACCGGGGAGCTGTTTTTT
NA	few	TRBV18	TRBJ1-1	CASSPQGNTEAFF	TGTGCCAGCTCACCTCAGGGGAACACTGAAGCTTTCTTT
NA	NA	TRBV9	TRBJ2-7	CASSALSGGEQYF	TGTGCCAGCAGCGCCCTCTCCGGGGGCGAGCAGTACTTC
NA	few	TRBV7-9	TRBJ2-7	CASTQSSEQYF	TGTGCCAGCACCCAATCGTCCGAGCAGTACTTC
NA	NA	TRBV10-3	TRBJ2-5	CAISENIPETQYF	TGTGCCATCAGTGAGAACATACCCGAGACCCAGTACTTC